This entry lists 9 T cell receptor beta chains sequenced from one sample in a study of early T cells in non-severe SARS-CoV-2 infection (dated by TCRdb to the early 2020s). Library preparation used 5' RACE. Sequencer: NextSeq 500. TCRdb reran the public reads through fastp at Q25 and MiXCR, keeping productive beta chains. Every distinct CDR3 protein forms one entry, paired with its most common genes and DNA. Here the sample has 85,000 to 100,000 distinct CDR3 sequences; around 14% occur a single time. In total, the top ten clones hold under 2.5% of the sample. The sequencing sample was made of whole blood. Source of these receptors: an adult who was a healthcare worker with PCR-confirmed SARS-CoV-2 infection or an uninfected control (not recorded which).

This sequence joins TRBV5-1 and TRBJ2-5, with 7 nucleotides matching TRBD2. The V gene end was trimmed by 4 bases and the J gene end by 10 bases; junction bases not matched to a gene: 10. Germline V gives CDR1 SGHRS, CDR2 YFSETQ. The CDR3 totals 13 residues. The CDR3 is CASSPLGSGDQYF. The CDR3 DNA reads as TGCGCCAGCAGCCCATTGGGCAGCGGGGACCAGTACTTC.

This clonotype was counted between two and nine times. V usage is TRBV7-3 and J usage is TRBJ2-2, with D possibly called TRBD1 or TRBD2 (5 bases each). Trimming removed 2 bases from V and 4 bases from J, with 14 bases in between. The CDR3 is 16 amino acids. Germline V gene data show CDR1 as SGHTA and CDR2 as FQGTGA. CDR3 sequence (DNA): TGTGCCAGCAGCTTAGGGGCAGGACTGAGCACCGGGGAGCTGTTTTTT. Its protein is CASSLGAGLSTGELFF.

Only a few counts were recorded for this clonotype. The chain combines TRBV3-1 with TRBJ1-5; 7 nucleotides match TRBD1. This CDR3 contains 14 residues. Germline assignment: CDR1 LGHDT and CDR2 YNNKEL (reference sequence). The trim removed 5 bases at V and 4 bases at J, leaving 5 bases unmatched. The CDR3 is CASSSGQQNQPQHF. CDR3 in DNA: TGTGCCAGCAGCTCGGGACAGCAAAATCAGCCCCAGCATTTT.

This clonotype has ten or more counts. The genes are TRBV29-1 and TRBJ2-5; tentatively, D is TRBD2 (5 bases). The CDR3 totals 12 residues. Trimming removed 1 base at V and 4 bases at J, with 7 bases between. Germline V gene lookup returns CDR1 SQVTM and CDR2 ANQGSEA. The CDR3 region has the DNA TGCAGCGTTGAAGGGGGAGCAGAGACCCAGTACTTC. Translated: CSVEGGAETQYF.

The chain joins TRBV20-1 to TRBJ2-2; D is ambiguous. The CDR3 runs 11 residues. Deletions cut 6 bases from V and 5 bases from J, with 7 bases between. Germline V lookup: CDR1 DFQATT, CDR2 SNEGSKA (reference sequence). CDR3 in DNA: TGCAGTGCAATCGAAACCGGGGAGCTGTTTTTT. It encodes CSAIETGELFF.

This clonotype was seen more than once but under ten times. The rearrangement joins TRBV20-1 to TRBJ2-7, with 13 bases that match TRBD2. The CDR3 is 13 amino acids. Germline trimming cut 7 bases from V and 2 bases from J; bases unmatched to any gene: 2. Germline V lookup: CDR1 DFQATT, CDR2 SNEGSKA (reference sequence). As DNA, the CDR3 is TGCAGTGGACTAGCGGGGGGTACCTACGAGCAGTACTTC. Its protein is CSGLAGGTYEQYF.

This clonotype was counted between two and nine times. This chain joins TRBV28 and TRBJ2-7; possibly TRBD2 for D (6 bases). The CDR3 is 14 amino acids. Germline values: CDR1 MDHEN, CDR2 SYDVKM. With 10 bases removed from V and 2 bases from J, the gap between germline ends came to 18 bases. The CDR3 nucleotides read TGTGCCACGAGACCGGGACTTCCCCCCTACGAGCAGTACTTC. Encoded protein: CATRPGLPPYEQYF.

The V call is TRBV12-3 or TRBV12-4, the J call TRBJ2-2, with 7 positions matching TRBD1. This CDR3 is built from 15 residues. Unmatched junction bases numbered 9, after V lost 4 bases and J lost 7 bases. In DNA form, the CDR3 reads TGTGCCAGCAGTTCACGGGACAGAGCAGTCGGGGAGCTGTTTTTT. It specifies CASSSRDRAVGELFF.

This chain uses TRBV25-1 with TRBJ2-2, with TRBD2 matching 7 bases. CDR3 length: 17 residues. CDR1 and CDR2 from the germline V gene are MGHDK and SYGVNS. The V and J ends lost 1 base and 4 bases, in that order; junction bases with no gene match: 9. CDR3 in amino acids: CASSEFSGGGGTGELFF. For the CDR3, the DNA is TGTGCCAGCAGTGAATTCAGCGGCGGGGGAGGCACCGGGGAGCTGTTTTTT.